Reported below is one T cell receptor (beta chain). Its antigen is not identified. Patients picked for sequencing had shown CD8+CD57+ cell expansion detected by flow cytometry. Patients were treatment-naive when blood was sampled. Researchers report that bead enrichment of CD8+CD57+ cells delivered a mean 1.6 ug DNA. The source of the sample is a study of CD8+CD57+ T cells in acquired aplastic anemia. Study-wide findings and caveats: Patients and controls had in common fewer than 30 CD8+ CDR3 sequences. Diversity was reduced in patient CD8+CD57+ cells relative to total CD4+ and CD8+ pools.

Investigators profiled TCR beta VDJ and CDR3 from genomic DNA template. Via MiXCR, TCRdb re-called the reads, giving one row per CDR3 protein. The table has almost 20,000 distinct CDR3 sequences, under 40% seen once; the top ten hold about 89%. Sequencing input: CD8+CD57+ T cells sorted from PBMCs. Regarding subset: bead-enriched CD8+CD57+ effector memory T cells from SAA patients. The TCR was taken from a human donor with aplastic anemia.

CDR3 sequence: CASSLSRVSEAFF. The CDR3 nucleotides are TGCGCCAGCAGCTTGTCCAGGGTGTCTGAAGCTTTCTTT. The chain recombines TRBV5-1 with TRBJ1-1, with D possibly TRBD1 on 5 matching bases. V was shortened by 1 base and J by 6 bases, with 10 bases between the two germline ends. The CDR3 covers 13 residues. The germline CDR1 and CDR2 sequences are SGHRS and YFSETQ.